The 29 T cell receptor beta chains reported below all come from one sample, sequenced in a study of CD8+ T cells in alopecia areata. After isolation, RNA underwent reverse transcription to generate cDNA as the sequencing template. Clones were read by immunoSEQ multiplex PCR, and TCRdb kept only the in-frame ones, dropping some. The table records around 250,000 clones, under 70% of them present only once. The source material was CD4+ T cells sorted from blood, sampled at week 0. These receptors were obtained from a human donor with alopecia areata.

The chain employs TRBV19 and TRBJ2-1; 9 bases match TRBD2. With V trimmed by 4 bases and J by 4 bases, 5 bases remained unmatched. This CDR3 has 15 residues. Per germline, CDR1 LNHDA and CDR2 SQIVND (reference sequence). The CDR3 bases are TGTGCCAGTAGTAGTCTAGCGGGGACGTACAATGAGCAGTTCTTC. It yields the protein CASSSLAGTYNEQFF.

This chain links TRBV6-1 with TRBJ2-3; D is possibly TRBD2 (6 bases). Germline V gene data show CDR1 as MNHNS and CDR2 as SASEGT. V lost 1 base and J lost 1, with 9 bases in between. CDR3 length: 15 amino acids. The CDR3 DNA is TGTGCCAGCAGTGAAGTGGGGACTGGCACAGATACGCAGTATTTT. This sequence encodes CASSEVGTGTDTQYF.

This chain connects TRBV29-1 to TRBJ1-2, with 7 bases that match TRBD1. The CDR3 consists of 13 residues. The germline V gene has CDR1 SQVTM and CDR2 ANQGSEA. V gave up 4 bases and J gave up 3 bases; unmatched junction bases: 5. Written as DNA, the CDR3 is TGCAGCGTTGGGAAGGGGGCGGACTATGGCTACACCTTC. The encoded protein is CSVGKGADYGYTF.

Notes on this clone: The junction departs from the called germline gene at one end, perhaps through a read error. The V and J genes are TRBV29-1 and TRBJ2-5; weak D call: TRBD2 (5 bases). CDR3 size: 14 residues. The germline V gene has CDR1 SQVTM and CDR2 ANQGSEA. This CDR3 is CSVVDGVTREAQYF. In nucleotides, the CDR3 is TGCAGCGTTGTTGACGGGGTGACAAGAGAGGCCCAGTACTTC.

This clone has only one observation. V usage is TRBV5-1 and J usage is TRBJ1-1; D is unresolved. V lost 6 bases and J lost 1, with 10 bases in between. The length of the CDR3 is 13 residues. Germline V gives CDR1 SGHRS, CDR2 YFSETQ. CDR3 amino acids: CASTPKGNTEAFF. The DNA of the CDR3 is TGCGCCAGCACCCCTAAAGGGAACACTGAAGCTTTCTTT.

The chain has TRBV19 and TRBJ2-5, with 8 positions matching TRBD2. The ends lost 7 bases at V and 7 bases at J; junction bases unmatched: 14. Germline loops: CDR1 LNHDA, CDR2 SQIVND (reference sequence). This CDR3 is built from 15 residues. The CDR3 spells CASTASLGLAGTQYF. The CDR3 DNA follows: TGTGCCAGTACCGCCTCGTTGGGCCTAGCGGGGACCCAGTACTTC.

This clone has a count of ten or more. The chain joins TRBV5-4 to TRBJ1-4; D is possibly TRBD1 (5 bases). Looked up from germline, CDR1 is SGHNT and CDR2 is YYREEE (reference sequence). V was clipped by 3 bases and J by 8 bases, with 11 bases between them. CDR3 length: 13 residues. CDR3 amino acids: CASSWGPMEKLFF. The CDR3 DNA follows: TGTGCCAGCAGCTGGGGCCCCATGGAAAAACTGTTTTTT.

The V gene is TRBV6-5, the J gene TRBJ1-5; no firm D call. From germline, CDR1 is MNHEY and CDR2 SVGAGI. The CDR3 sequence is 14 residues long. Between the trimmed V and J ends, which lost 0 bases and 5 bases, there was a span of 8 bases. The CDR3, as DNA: TGTGCCAGCAGTTACTCTACCCGGGATCAGCCCCAGCATTTT. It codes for CASSYSTRDQPQHF.

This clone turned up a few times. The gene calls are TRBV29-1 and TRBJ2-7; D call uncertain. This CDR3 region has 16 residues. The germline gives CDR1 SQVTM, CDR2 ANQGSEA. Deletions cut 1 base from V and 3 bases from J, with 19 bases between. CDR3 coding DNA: TGCAGCGTTGAAGCGCCGGGTCAGGAAGCGCTCTACGAGCAGTACTTC. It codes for CSVEAPGQEALYEQYF.

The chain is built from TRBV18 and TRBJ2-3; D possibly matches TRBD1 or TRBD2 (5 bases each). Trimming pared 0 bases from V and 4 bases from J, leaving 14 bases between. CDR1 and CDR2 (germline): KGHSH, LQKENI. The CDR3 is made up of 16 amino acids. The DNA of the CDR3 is TGTGCCAGCTCACCACCGGGGTCAGGGAGAGCAGATACGCAGTATTTT. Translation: CASSPPGSGRADTQYF.

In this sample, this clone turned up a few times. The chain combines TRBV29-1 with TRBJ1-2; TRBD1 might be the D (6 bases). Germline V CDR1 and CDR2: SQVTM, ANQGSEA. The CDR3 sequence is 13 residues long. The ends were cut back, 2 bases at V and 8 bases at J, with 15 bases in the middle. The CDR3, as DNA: TGCAGCGTTGAACTACAGGGACTCATCGGCTACACCTTC. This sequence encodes CSVELQGLIGYTF.

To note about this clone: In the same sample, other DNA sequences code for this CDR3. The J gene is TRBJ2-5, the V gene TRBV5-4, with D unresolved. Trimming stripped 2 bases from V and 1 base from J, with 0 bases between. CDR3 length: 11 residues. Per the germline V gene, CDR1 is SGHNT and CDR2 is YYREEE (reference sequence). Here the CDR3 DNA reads TGTGCCAGCAGCTTCCAAGAGACCCAGTACTTC. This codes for CASSFQETQYF.

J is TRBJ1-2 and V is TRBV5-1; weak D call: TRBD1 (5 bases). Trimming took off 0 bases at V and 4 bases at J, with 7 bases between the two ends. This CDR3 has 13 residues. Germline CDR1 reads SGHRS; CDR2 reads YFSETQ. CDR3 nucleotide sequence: TGCGCCAGCAGCTTGGAGGGGACCTATGGCTACACCTTC. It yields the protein CASSLEGTYGYTF.

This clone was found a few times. The CDR3 DNA is TGTGCCAGCAGTGGGGACAGCTACGAGCAGTACTTC. It specifies CASSGDSYEQYF. The chain recombines TRBV25-1 with TRBJ2-7; 7 bases align to TRBD1. The V gene end was trimmed by 4 bases and the J gene end by 3 bases; junction bases not matched to a gene: 0. In germline, CDR1 is MGHDK, CDR2 SYGVNS. The CDR3 consists of 12 residues.

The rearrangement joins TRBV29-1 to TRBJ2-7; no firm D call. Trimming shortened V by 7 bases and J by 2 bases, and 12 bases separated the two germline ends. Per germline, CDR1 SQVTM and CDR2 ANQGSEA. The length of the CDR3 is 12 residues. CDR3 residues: CSALDAPYEQYF. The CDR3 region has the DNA TGCAGCGCCCTGGACGCACCCTACGAGCAGTACTTC.

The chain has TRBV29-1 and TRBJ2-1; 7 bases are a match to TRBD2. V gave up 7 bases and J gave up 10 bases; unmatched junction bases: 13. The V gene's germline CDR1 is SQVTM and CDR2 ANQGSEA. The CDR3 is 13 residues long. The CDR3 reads CSAGGSGAMEQFF. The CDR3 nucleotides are TGCAGCGCCGGGGGGAGCGGGGCAATGGAGCAGTTCTTC.

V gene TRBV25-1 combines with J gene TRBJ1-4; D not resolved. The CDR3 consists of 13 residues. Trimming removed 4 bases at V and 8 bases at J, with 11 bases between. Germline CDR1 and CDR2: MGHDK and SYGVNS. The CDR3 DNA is TGTGCCAGCAGTGGGGGAAATGCCGAAAAACTGTTTTTT. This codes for CASSGGNAEKLFF.

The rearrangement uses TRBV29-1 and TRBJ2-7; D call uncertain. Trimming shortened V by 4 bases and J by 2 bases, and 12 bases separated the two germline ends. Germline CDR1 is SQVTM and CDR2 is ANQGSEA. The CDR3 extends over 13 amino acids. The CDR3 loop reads CSVVKDGPYEQYF. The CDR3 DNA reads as TGCAGCGTTGTAAAGGATGGTCCCTACGAGCAGTACTTC.

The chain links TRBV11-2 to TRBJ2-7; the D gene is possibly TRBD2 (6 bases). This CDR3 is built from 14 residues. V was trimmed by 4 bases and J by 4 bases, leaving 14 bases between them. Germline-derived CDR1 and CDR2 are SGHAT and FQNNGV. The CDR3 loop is CASSSGLLGYEQYF. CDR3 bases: TGTGCCAGCAGCTCGGGACTCCTAGGGTACGAGCAGTACTTC.

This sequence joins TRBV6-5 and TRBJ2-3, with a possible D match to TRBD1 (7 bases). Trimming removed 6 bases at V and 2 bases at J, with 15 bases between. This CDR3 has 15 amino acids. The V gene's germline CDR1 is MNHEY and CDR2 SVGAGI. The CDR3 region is CASRPGGGVTDTQYF. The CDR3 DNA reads TGTGCCAGCAGGCCAGGGGGAGGTGTCACAGATACGCAGTATTTT.

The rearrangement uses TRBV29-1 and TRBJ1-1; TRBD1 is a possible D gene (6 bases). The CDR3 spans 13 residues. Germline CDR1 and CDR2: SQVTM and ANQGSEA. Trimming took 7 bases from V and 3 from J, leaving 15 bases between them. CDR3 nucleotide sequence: TGCAGCGCTCTCCGAGGGGGGGACACTGAAGCTTTCTTT. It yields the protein CSALRGGDTEAFF.

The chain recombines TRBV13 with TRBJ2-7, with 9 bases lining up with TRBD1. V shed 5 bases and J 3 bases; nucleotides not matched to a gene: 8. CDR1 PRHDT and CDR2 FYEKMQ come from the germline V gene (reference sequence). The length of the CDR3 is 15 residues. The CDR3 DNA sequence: TGTGCCAGCAGCCCCGGGACAGGGTATGGCTACGAGCAGTACTTC. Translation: CASSPGTGYGYEQYF.

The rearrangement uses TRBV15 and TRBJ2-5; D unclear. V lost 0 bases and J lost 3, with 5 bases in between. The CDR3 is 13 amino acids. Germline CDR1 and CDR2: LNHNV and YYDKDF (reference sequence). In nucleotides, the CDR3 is TGTGCCACCAGCAGAGATCTAGAAGAGACCCAGTACTTC. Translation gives CATSRDLEETQYF.

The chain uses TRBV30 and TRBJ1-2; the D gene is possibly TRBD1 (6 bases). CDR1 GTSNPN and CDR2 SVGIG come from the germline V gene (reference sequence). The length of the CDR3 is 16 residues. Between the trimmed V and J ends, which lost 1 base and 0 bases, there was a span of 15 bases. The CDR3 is CAWSGTDREPNYGYTF. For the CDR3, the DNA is TGTGCCTGGAGTGGGACGGACAGAGAACCTAACTATGGCTACACCTTC.

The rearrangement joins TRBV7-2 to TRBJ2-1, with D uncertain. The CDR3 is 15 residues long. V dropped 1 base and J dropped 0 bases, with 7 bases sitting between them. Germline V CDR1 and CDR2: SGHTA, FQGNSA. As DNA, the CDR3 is TGTGCCAGCAGCTTAGATGGTGCCTCCTACAATGAGCAGTTCTTC. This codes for CASSLDGASYNEQFF.

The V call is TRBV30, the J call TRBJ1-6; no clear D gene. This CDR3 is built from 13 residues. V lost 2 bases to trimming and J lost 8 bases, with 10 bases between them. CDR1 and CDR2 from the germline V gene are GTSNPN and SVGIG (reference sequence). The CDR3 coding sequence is TGTGCCTGGAGTAACAACAACTATTCACCCCTCCACTTT. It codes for CAWSNNNYSPLHF.

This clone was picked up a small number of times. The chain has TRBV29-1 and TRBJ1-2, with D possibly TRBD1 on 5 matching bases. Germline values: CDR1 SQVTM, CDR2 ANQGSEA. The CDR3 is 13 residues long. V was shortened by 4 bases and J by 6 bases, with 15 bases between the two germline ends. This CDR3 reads CSVGNQGRNGYTF. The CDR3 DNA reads TGCAGCGTTGGAAACCAGGGTAGAAATGGCTACACCTTC.

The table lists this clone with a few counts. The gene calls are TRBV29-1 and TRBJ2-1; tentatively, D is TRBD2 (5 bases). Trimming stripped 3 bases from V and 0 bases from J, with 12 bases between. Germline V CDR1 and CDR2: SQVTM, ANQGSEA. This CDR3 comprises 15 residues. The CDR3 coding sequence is TGCAGCGTTGAGGGCTTAGCGAGCTCCTACAATGAGCAGTTCTTC. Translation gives CSVEGLASSYNEQFF.

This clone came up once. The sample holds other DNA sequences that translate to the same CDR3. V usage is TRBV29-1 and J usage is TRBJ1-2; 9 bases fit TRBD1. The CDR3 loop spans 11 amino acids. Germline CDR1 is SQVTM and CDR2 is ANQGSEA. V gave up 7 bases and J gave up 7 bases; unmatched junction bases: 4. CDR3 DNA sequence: TGCAGCGCGGACAGGGGATCTGGCTACACCTTC. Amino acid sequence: CSADRGSGYTF.